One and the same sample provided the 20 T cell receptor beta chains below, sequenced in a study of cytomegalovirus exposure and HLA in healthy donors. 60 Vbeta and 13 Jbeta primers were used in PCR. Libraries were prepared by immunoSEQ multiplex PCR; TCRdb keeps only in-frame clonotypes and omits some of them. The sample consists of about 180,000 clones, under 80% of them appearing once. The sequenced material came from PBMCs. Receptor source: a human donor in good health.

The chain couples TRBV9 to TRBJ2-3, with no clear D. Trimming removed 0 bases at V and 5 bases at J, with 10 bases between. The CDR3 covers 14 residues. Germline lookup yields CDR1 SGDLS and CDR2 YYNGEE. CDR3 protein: CASSVGLVRDTQYF. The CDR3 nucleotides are TGTGCCAGCAGCGTAGGTCTAGTCAGAGATACGCAGTATTTT.

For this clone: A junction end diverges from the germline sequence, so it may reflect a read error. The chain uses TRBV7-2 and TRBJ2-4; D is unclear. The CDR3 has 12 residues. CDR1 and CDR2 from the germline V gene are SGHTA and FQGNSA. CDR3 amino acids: CASSLAKNIQYF. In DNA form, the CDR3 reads TGTGCCAGCAGCCTAGCCAAAAACATTCAGTACTTC.

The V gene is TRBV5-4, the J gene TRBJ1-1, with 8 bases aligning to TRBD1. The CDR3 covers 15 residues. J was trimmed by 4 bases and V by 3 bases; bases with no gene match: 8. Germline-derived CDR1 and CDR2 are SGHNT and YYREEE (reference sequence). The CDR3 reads CASSSSAGGVTEAFF. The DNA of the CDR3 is TGTGCCAGCAGCTCGAGTGCAGGGGGCGTCACTGAAGCTTTCTTT.

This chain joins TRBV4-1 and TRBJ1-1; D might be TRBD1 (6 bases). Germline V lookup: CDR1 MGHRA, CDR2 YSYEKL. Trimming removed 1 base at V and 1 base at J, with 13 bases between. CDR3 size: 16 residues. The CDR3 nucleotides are TGCGCCAGCAGCCAAGCGTCAGGGGCCCAGAACACTGAAGCTTTCTTT. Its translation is CASSQASGAQNTEAFF.

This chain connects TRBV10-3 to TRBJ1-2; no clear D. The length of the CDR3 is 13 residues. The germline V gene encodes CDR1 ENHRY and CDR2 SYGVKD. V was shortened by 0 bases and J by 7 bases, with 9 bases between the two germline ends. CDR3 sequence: CAISESGLIGYTF. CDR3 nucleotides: TGTGCCATCAGTGAGTCCGGACTTATTGGCTACACCTTC.

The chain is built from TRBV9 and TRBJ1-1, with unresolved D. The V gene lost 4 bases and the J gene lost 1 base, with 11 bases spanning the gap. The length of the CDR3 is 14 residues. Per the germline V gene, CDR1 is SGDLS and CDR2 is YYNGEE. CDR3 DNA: TGTGCCAGCAGCCCCAACCGGGGGAACACTGAAGCTTTCTTT. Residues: CASSPNRGNTEAFF.

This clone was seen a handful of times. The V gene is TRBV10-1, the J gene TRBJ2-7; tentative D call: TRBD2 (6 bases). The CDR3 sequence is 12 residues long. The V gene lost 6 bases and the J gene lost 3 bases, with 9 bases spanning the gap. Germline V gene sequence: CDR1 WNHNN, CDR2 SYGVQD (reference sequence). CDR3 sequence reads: CASSPGGYEQYF. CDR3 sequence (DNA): TGCGCCAGCAGCCCCGGGGGCTACGAGCAGTACTTC.

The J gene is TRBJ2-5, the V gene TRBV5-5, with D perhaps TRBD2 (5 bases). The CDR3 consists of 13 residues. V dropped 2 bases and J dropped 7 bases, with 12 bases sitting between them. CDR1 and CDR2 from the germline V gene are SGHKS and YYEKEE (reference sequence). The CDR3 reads CASSFEGWATQYF. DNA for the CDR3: TGTGCCAGCAGCTTCGAGGGATGGGCGACCCAGTACTTC. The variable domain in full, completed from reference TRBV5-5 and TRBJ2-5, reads DAGVTQSPTHLIKTRGQQVTLRCSPISGHKSVSWYQQVLGQGPQFIFQYYEKEERGRGNFPDRFSARQFPNYSSELNVNALLLGDSALYLCASSFEGWATQYFGPGTRLLVL.

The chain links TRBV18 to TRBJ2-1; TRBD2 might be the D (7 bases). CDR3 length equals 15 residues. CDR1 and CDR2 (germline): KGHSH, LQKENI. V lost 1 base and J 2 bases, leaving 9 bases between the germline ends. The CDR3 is CASSPRGGAYNEQFF. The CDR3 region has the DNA TGTGCCAGCTCACCACGAGGGGGGGCCTACAATGAGCAGTTCTTC.

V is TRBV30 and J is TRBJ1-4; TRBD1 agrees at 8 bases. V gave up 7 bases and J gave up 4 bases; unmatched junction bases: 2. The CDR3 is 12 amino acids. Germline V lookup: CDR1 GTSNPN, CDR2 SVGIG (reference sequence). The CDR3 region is CASQGVNEKLFF. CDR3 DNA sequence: TGTGCCTCACAGGGGGTTAATGAAAAACTGTTTTTT. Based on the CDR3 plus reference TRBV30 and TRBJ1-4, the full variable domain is SQTIHQWPATLVQPVGSPLSLECTVEGTSNPNLYWYRQAAGRGLQLLFYSVGIGQISSEVPQNLSASRPQDRQFILSSKKLLLSDSGFYLCASQGVNEKLFFGSGTQLSVL.

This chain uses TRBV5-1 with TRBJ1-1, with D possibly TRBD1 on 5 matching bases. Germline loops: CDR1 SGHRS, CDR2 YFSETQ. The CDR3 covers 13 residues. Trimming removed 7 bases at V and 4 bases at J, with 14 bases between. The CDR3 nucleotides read TGCGCCAGCGGCACTGGGGGGGGCACTGAAGCTTTCTTT. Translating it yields CASGTGGGTEAFF.

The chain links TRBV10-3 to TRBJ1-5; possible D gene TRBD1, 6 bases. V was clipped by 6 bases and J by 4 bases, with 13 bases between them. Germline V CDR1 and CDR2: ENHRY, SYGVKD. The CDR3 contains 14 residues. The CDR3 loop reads CAISPGQQNQPQHF. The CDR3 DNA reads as TGTGCCATCAGCCCGGGACAACAAAATCAGCCCCAGCATTTT.

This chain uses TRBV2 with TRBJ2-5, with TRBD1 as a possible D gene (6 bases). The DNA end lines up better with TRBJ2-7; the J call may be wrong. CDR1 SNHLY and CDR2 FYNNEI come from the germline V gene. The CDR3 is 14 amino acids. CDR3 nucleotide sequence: TGTGCCAGCAGGTCCAGGGGATCGGTGTACGAGCAGTACTTC. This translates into CASRSRGSVYEQYF.

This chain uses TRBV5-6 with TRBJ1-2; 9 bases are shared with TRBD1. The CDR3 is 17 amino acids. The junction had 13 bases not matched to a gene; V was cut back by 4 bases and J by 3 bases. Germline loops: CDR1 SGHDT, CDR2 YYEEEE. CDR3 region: CASSNAGQGTVYYGYTF. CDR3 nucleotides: TGTGCCAGCAGCAACGCCGGACAGGGGACCGTCTACTATGGCTACACCTTC. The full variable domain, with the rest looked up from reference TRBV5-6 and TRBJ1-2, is DAGVTQSPTHLIKTRGQQVTLRCSPKSGHDTVSWYQQALGQGPQFIFQYYEEEERQRGNFPDRFSGHQFPNYSSELNVNALLLGDSALYLCASSNAGQGTVYYGYTFGSGTRLTVV.

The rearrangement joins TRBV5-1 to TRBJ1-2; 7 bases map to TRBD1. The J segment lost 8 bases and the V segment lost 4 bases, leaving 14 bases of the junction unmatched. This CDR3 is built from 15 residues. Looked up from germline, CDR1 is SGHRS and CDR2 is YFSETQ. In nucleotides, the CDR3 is TGCGCCAGCAGCCCCTCGGCGACAGGGAAGCTGGGCTACACCTTC. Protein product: CASSPSATGKLGYTF.

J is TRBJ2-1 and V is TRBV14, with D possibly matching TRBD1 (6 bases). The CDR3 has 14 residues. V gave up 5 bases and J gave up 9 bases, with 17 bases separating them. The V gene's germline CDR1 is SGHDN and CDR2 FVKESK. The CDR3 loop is CASSGNREGGEQFF. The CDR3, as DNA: TGTGCCAGCAGCGGGAACAGGGAAGGTGGTGAGCAGTTCTTC. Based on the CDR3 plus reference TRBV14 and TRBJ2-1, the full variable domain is EAGVTQFPSHSVIEKGQTVTLRCDPISGHDNLYWYRRVMGKEIKFLLHFVKESKQDESGMPNNRFLAERTGGTYSTLKVQPAELEDSGVYFCASSGNREGGEQFFGPGTRLTVL.

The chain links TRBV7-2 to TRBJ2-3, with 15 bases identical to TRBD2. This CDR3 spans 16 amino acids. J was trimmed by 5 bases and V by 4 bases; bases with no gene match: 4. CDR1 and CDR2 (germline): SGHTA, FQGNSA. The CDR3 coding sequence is TGTGCCAGCAGCTCGCGGACTAGCGGGGGGGTAGATACGCAGTATTTT. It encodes CASSSRTSGGVDTQYF.

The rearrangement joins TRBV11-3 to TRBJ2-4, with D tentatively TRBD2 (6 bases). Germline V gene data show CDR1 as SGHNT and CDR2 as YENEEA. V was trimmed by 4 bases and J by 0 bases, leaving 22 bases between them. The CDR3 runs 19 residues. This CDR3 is CASSSLGGRGNLAKNIQYF. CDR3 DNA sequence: TGTGCCAGCAGCTCGCTCGGGGGAAGGGGAAATCTAGCCAAAAACATTCAGTACTTC.

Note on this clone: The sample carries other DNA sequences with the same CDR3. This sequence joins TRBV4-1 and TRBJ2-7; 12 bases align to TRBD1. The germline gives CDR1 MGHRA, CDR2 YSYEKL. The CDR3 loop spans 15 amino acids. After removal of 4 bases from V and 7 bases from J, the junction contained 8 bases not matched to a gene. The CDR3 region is CASSPAGQGAGEQYF. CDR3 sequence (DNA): TGCGCCAGCAGCCCCGCGGGACAGGGGGCGGGGGAGCAGTACTTC.

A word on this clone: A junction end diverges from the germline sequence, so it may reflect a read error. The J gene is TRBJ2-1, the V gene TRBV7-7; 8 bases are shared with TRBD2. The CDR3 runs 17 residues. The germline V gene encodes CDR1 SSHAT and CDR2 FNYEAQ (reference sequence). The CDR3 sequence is CASSLGAGTRVRNEQFF. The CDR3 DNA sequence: TGTGCTAGCAGCTTAGGGGCCGGGACTAGAGTAAGAAATGAGCAGTTCTTC. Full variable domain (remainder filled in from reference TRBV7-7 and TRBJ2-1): GAGVSQSPRYKVTKRGQDVTLRCDPISSHATLYWYQQALGQGPEFLTYFNYEAQPDKSGLPSDRFSAERPEGSISTLTIQRTEQRDSAMYRCASSLGAGTRVRNEQFFGPGTRLTVL.